These 25 T cell receptor beta chains were sequenced from one sample in a study of cytomegalovirus exposure and HLA in healthy donors. This PCR relied on a set of 60 Vbeta primers and 13 Jbeta primers. TCRdb keeps only in-frame clones here, not all; method: immunoSEQ multiplex PCR. The sample gives about 77,000 clones, over 70% of which show up once; around 7% is in the top ten. The source material was PBMCs. These receptors were obtained from a woman aged 40 to 55 in good health and CMV-seronegative.

The chain joins TRBV5-1 to TRBJ2-7; 7 bases line up with TRBD1. The J segment lost 2 bases and the V segment lost 5 bases, leaving 7 bases of the junction unmatched. Germline lookup yields CDR1 SGHRS and CDR2 YFSETQ. The CDR3 length is 14 residues. CDR3 sequence: CASSWNRGPYEQYF. The CDR3, as DNA: TGCGCCAGCAGTTGGAACAGGGGACCCTACGAGCAGTACTTC.

This rearrangement joins TRBV28 to TRBJ2-7; 8 nucleotides agree with TRBD2. CDR1 is MDHEN and CDR2 is SYDVKM in the germline V gene. This CDR3 region has 14 residues. Unmatched junction bases numbered 6, after V lost 6 bases and J lost 2 bases. The CDR3 DNA follows: TGTGCCAGCAGGGCCCGGGAGGGAGCCTACGAGCAGTACTTC. This sequence encodes CASRAREGAYEQYF.

The gene calls are TRBV7-9 and TRBJ2-3, with TRBD1 as a possible D gene (5 bases). Trimming took 1 base from V and 0 from J, leaving 11 bases between them. The germline gives CDR1 SEHNR, CDR2 FQNEAQ (reference sequence). The CDR3 is 16 amino acids. CDR3: CASSLVAGASTDTQYF. Here the CDR3 DNA reads TGTGCCAGCAGCTTAGTGGCTGGGGCTAGCACAGATACGCAGTATTTT.

The rearrangement links TRBV18 to TRBJ2-1; the match to TRBD2 covers 7 bases. The CDR3 totals 14 residues. The V segment lost 4 bases and the J segment 5 bases; nucleotides outside the gene matches: 5. Germline CDR1 reads KGHSH; CDR2 reads LQKENI. CDR3 sequence: CASSLWRENNEQFF. DNA of the CDR3: TGTGCCAGCTCACTGTGGCGGGAGAACAATGAGCAGTTCTTC. The variable domain in full, completed from reference TRBV18 and TRBJ2-1, reads NAGVMQNPRHLVRRRGQEARLRCSPMKGHSHVYWYRQLPEEGLKFMVYLQKENIIDESGMPKERFSAEFPKEGPSILRIQQVVRGDSAAYFCASSLWRENNEQFFGPGTRLTVL.

The V call is TRBV5-1, the J call TRBJ1-5, with 11 bases that match TRBD1. Per germline, CDR1 SGHRS and CDR2 YFSETQ. The CDR3 covers 16 residues. V dropped 5 bases and J dropped 3; count of bases not matched to a gene: 7. CDR3 sequence (DNA): TGCGCCAGCAGTCCTGGGACAGGGGGTCTCAATCAGCCCCAGCATTTT. It codes for CASSPGTGGLNQPQHF.

This clone was counted only a few times. The V gene is TRBV5-1, the J gene TRBJ2-5; 7 nucleotides agree with TRBD1. The CDR3 length is 15 residues. V dropped 2 bases and J dropped 5; count of bases not matched to a gene: 9. The germline gives CDR1 SGHRS, CDR2 YFSETQ. CDR3 DNA: TGCGCCAGCAGCTTTGGACAGGCGGTGAGGGAGACCCAGTACTTC. Translated, it gives CASSFGQAVRETQYF. The full variable domain, completed using reference TRBV5-1 and TRBJ2-5, is KAGVTQTPRYLIKTRGQQVTLSCSPISGHRSVSWYQQTPGQGLQFLFEYFSETQRNKGNFPGRFSGRQFSNSRSEMNVSTLELGDSALYLCASSFGQAVRETQYFGPGTRLLVL.

This chain uses TRBV2 with TRBJ2-5; TRBD2 matches at 13 bases. This CDR3 comprises 17 residues. Germline CDR1 SNHLY, CDR2 FYNNEI. Trimming cost V 5 bases and J 7 bases; bases outside gene matches: 13. This CDR3 is CASSPTGLAGVRGTQYF. CDR3 in DNA: TGTGCCAGCAGTCCCACCGGACTAGCGGGAGTCCGGGGGACCCAGTACTTC. Combining the CDR3 with reference TRBV2 and TRBJ2-5 gives the whole variable domain EPEVTQTPSHQVTQMGQEVILRCVPISNHLYFYWYRQILGQKVEFLVSFYNNEISEKSEIFDDQFSVERPDGSNFTLKIRSTKLEDSAMYFCASSPTGLAGVRGTQYFGPGTRLLVL.

The rearrangement joins TRBV10-3 to TRBJ1-2, with 7 positions matching TRBD1. The junction had 8 bases not matched to a gene; V was cut back by 4 bases and J by 0 bases. This CDR3 spans 16 amino acids. CDR1 is ENHRY and CDR2 is SYGVKD in the germline V gene. CDR3 amino acids: CAISGRTGGTNYGYTF. Written as DNA, the CDR3 is TGTGCCATCAGTGGTAGGACAGGCGGTACTAACTATGGCTACACCTTC.

The CDR3: CASSDWPSYEQYF. CDR3 DNA: TGTGCCAGCAGTGATTGGCCATCCTACGAGCAGTACTTC. This chain joins TRBV6-1 and TRBJ2-7; the D is unclear. V shed 3 bases and J shed 1 base, with 7 bases lying between them. Germline CDR1 and CDR2: MNHNS and SASEGT. The length of the CDR3 is 13 residues.

The chain carries TRBV9 and TRBJ1-1; D uncertain. Per the germline V gene, CDR1 is SGDLS and CDR2 is YYNGEE. Trimming took off 1 base at V and 4 bases at J, with 11 bases between the two ends. The CDR3 length is 14 residues. In DNA, the CDR3 is TGTGCCAGCAGCGTAAACGTCTGGCCCACTGAAGCTTTCTTT. Translated, it gives CASSVNVWPTEAFF.

The chain combines TRBV7-3 with TRBJ1-1; D is unresolved. V was cut by 5 bases and J by 0 bases, with 7 bases left in between. Germline-derived CDR1 and CDR2 are SGHTA and FQGTGA. CDR3 length: 13 amino acids. In DNA, the CDR3 is TGTGCCAGCAGCCATACAGTGAACACTGAAGCTTTCTTT. Protein sequence: CASSHTVNTEAFF.

V and J are TRBV6-6 and TRBJ1-5; 7 bases agree with TRBD1. This CDR3 has 15 residues. V dropped 0 bases and J dropped 6; count of bases not matched to a gene: 5. CDR1 is MNHNY, CDR2 SVGAGI, per germline (reference sequence). The CDR3 protein is CASSYSTQGVQPQHF. As DNA, the CDR3 is TGTGCCAGCAGTTACTCGACGCAGGGGGTTCAGCCCCAGCATTTT.

The chain links TRBV19 to TRBJ1-2, with 9 bases that match TRBD1. J lost 7 bases, V lost 6 bases, and 9 bases had no gene match. The CDR3 covers 14 residues. Germline values: CDR1 LNHDA, CDR2 SQIVND (reference sequence). CDR3 nucleotides: TGTGCCAGTAGGCCACGGGACAGGGTCTTTGGCTACACCTTC. Its protein product is CASRPRDRVFGYTF.

This rearrangement joins TRBV9 to TRBJ2-7; 8 bases are a match to TRBD1. The CDR3 extends over 14 amino acids. Germline V CDR1 and CDR2: SGDLS, YYNGEE. V was pared by 4 bases and J by 6 bases, with 9 bases of the junction left unmatched. CDR3 DNA sequence: TGTGCCAGCAGCCCCCGGGACAGGCTTGTCGAGCAGTACTTC. Protein: CASSPRDRLVEQYF.

The J gene is TRBJ2-3, the V gene TRBV28; 8 bases agree with TRBD1. Germline values: CDR1 MDHEN, CDR2 SYDVKM. V lost 5 bases, J lost 5 bases, and 12 bases stayed unmatched. CDR3 length equals 16 residues. DNA for the CDR3: TGTGCCAGCAGTGCCCCCAGGACAGGGCAACGAGATACGCAGTATTTT. Translating it yields CASSAPRTGQRDTQYF. The full variable domain, in which reference TRBV28 and TRBJ2-3 provide the parts outside the CDR3, is DVKVTQSSRYLVKRTGEKVFLECVQDMDHENMFWYRQDPGLGLRLIYFSYDVKMKEKGDIPEGYSVSREKKERFSLILESASTNQTSMYLCASSAPRTGQRDTQYFGPGTRLTVL.

This clone has just one count. The chain couples TRBV19 to TRBJ2-7, with 16 bases identical to TRBD2. The CDR3 covers 16 residues. Germline V CDR1 and CDR2: LNHDA, SQIVND (reference sequence). Losses at the gene ends were 3 bases for V and 2 bases for J; bases not matched to a gene: 1. This chain's CDR3 is CASSMGLAGGPYEQYF. CDR3 coding DNA: TGTGCCAGTAGTATGGGACTAGCGGGAGGGCCCTACGAGCAGTACTTC.

CDR3 nucleotide sequence: TGTGCCAGCAGCTTATGGGGCAGGGAGGATGAAAAACTGTTTTTT. This translates into CASSLWGREDEKLFF. The chain couples TRBV11-2 to TRBJ1-4; tentatively, D is TRBD1 (5 bases). Germline CDR1 reads SGHAT; CDR2 reads FQNNGV. The CDR3 is 15 amino acids. The ends were cut back, 2 bases at V and 6 bases at J, with 13 bases in the middle.

The chain joins TRBV7-3 to TRBJ2-5; the match to TRBD2 covers 8 bases. Germline V CDR1 and CDR2: SGHTA, FQGTGA. V dropped 6 bases and J dropped 3; count of bases not matched to a gene: 9. The CDR3 loop spans 15 amino acids. The CDR3 reads CASSRTGTREETQYF. The CDR3 bases are TGTGCCAGCAGTAGAACCGGGACTAGAGAAGAGACCCAGTACTTC. The entire variable domain, with the rest obtained from reference TRBV7-3 and TRBJ2-5, is as follows: GAGVSQTPSNKVTEKGKYVELRCDPISGHTALYWYRQSLGQGPEFLIYFQGTGAADDSGLPNDRFFAVRPEGSVSTLKIQRTERGDSAVYLCASSRTGTREETQYFGPGTRLLVL.

The chain carries TRBV9 and TRBJ2-3, with TRBD2 matching 14 bases. The CDR3 consists of 18 residues. Germline CDR1 and CDR2: SGDLS and YYNGEE. V shed 3 bases and J 0 bases; nucleotides not matched to a gene: 6. The CDR3 loop is CASSAGTSGGPSTDTQYF. For the CDR3, the DNA is TGTGCCAGCAGCGCGGGGACTAGCGGGGGTCCAAGCACAGATACGCAGTATTTT.

Only a few counts were recorded for this clone. V and J are TRBV5-4 and TRBJ1-4; TRBD1 is a possible D gene (6 bases). Trimming cost V 4 bases and J 5 bases, with 12 bases left between them. CDR1 is SGHNT and CDR2 is YYREEE in the germline V gene (reference sequence). The CDR3 is 14 residues long. CDR3 DNA: TGTGCCAGCAGCCGCCCAGGGGCGAATGAAAAACTGTTTTTT. Translating gives CASSRPGANEKLFF.

This rearrangement joins TRBV11-2 to TRBJ2-5; TRBD1 agrees at 8 bases. The CDR3 extends over 13 amino acids. The V gene end was trimmed by 4 bases and the J gene end by 5 bases; junction bases not matched to a gene: 3. Per germline, CDR1 SGHAT and CDR2 FQNNGV. This CDR3 reads CASSSTGVETQYF. For the CDR3, the DNA is TGTGCCAGCAGCTCGACAGGGGTTGAGACCCAGTACTTC.

Points on this clone: At one end, the junction sequence differs from germline, possibly due to a read error. V and J are TRBV18 and TRBJ1-1; maybe TRBD1 (6 bases). The CDR3 length is 15 residues. Germline assignment: CDR1 KGHSH and CDR2 LQKENI. CDR3 DNA sequence: TGTGCCAGCTCACCAACGACAGGCGGCTACACTGAAGCTCTCTTT. This sequence encodes CASSPTTGGYTEALF.

This rearrangement joins TRBV9 to TRBJ2-3; D may be TRBD2 (6 bases). Trimming left V 0 bases short and J 2 bases short, with 22 bases between. The CDR3 contains 19 residues. Germline CDR1 and CDR2: SGDLS and YYNGEE. CDR3 amino acids: CASSVESTAWASVTDTQYF. The DNA of the CDR3 is TGTGCCAGCAGCGTAGAAAGTACGGCTTGGGCTAGCGTCACAGATACGCAGTATTTT. Using reference TRBV9 and TRBJ2-3 for the parts outside the CDR3, the full variable domain is DSGVTQTPKHLITATGQRVTLRCSPRSGDLSVYWYQQSLDQGLQFLIQYYNGEERAKGNILERFSAQQFPDLHSELNLSSLELGDSALYFCASSVESTAWASVTDTQYFGPGTRLTVL.

J is TRBJ2-1 and V is TRBV6-5; TRBD1 agrees at 7 bases. Germline lookup yields CDR1 MNHEY and CDR2 SVGAGI. The CDR3 covers 13 residues. After removal of 7 bases from V and 12 bases from J, the junction contained 12 bases not matched to a gene. The CDR3: CASTGQPGSGQFF. CDR3 nucleotide sequence: TGTGCCAGCACGGGACAGCCAGGGAGTGGGCAGTTCTTC.

The rearrangement uses TRBV10-2 and TRBJ1-5; TRBD1 agrees at 9 bases. The CDR3 extends over 15 amino acids. Germline V CDR1 and CDR2: WSHSY, SAAADI. Losses at the gene ends were 3 bases for V and 2 bases for J; bases not matched to a gene: 2. CDR3 DNA: TGCGCCAGCAGTGACCGGACAGGGGGCAATCAGCCCCAGCATTTT. Its translation is CASSDRTGGNQPQHF.